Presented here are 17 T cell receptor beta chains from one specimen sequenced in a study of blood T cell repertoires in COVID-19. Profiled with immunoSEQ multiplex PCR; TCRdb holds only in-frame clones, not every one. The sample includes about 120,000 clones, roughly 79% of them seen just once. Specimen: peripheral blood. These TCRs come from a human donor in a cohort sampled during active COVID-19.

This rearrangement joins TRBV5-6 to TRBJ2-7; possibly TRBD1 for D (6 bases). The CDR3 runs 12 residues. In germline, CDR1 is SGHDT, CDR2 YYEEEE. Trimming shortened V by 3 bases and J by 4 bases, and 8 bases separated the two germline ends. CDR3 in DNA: TGTGCCAGCAGCTGGGGGCGGTACGAGCAGTACTTC. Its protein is CASSWGRYEQYF.

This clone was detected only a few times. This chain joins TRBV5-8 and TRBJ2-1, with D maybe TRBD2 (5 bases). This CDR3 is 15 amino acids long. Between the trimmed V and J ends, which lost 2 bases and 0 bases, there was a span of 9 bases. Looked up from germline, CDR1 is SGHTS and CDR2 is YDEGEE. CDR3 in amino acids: CASSFSGSSYNEQFF. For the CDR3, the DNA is TGTGCCAGCAGCTTTTCTGGGAGCTCCTACAATGAGCAGTTCTTC.

The CDR3 is CASSHHTLMEEKLFF. In nucleotides, the CDR3 is TGTGCCAGCAGCCACCATACCTTGATGGAGGAAAAACTGTTTTTT. This chain uses TRBV3-1 (or the pseudogene TRBV3-2) with TRBJ1-4; D call uncertain. V lost 3 bases and J 8 bases, leaving 16 bases between the germline ends. Germline-derived CDR1 and CDR2 are LGHDT and YNNKEL (reference sequence). This CDR3 has 15 amino acids.

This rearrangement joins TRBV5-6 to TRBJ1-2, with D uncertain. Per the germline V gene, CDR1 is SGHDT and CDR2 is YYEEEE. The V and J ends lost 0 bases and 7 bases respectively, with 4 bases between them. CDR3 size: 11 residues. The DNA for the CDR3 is TGTGCCAGCAGCTTGGGCAGTGGCTACACCTTC. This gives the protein CASSLGSGYTF.

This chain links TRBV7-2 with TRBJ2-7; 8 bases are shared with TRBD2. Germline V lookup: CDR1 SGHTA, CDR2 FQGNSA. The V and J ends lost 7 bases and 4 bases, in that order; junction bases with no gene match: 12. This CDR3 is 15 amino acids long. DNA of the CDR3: TGTGCCAGCACCTTGGGACTAGGCCCTTGGTACGAGCAGTACTTC. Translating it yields CASTLGLGPWYEQYF.

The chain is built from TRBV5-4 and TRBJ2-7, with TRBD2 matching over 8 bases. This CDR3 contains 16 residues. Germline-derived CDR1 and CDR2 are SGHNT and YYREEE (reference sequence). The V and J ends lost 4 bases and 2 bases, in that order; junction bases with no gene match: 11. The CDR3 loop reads CASSPGGGGGTYEQYF. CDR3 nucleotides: TGTGCCAGCAGCCCCGGGGGGGGCGGGGGTACCTACGAGCAGTACTTC. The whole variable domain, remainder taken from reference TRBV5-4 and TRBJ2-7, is ETGVTQSPTHLIKTRGQQVTLRCSSQSGHNTVSWYQQALGQGPQFIFQYYREEENGRGNFPPRFSGLQFPNYSSELNVNALELDDSALYLCASSPGGGGGTYEQYFGPGTRLTVT.

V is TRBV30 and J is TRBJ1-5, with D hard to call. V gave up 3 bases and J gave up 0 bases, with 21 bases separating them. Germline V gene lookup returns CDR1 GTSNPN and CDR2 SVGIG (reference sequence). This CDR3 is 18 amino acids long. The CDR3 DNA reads TGTGCCTGGAGGCGAGGGTTTGGTTCTGGGAATAGCAATCAGCCCCAGCATTTT. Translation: CAWRRGFGSGNSNQPQHF.

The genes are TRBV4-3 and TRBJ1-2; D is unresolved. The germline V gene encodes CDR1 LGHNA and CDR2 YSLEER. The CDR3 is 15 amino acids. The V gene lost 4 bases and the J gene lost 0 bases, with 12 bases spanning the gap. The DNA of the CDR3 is TGCGCCAGCAGCCCCGGTCGAGCCGCTAACTATGGCTACACCTTC. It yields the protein CASSPGRAANYGYTF.

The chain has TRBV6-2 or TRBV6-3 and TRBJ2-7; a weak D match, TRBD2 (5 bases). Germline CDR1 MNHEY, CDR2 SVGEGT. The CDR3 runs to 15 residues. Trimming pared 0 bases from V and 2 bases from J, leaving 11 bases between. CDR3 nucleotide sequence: TGTGCCAGCAGTTACTCGTCGTGGGAGCCCTACGAGCAGTACTTC. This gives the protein CASSYSSWEPYEQYF.

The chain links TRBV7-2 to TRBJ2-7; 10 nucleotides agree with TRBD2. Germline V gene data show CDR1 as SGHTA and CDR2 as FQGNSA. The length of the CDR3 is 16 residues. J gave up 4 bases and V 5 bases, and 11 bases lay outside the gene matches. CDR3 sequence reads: CASSMGLARTLYEQYF. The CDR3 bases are TGTGCCAGCAGCATGGGACTAGCGAGAACACTTTACGAGCAGTACTTC.

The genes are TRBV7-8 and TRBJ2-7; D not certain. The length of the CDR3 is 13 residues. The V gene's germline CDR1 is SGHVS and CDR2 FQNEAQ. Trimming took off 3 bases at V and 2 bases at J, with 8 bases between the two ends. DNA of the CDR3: TGTGCCAGCAGCTTCGACACCGCCTACGAGCAGTACTTC. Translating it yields CASSFDTAYEQYF. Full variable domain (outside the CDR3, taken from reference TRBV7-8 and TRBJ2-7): GAGVSQSPRYKVAKRGQDVALRCDPISGHVSLFWYQQALGQGPEFLTYFQNEAQLDKSGLPSDRFFAERPEGSVSTLKIQRTQQEDSAVYLCASSFDTAYEQYFGPGTRLTVT.

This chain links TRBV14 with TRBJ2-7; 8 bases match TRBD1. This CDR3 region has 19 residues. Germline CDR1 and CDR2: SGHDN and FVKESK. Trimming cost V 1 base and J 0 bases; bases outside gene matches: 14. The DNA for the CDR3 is TGTGCCAGCAGCCAAGCCCAAATAACCAGGGGGCAAATCTCCTACGAGCAGTACTTC. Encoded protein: CASSQAQITRGQISYEQYF.

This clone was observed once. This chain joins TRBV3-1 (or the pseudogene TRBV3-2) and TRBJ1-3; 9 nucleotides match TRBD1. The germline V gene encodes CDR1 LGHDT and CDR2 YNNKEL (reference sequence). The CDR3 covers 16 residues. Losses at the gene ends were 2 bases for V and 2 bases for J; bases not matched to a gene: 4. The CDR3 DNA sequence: TGTGCCAGCAGCCAATGGGACAGGGACACTGGAAACACCATATATTTT. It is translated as CASSQWDRDTGNTIYF.

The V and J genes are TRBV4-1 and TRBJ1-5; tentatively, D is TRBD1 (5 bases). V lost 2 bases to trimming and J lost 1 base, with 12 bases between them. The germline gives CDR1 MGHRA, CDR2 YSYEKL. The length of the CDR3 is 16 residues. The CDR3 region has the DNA TGCGCCAGCAGCCAATCCTCGGACACCAGCAATCAGCCCCAGCATTTT. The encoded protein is CASSQSSDTSNQPQHF.

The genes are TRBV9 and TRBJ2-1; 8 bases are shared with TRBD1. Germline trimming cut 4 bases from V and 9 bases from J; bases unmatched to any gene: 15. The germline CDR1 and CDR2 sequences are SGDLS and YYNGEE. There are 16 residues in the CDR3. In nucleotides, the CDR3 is TGTGCCAGCAGCCCCCGCTTCGGGACAGGTATTGGTGAGCAGTTCTTC. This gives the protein CASSPRFGTGIGEQFF. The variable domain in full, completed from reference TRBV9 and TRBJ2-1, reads DSGVTQTPKHLITATGQRVTLRCSPRSGDLSVYWYQQSLDQGLQFLIQYYNGEERAKGNILERFSAQQFPDLHSELNLSSLELGDSALYFCASSPRFGTGIGEQFFGPGTRLTVL.

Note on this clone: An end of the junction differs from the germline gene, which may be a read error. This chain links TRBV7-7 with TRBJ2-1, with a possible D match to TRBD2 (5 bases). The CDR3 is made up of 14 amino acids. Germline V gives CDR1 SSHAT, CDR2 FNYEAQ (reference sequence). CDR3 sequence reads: CASSLSRGNNEQFF. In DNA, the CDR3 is TGTGCTAGCAGCTTGAGCCGGGGAAACAATGAGCAGTTCTTC.

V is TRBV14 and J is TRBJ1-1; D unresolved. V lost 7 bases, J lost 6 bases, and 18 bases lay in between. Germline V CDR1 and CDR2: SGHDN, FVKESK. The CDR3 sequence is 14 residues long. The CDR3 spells CASTTLGQAPEAFF. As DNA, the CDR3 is TGTGCCAGCACCACACTTGGGCAGGCTCCTGAAGCTTTCTTT.